This T cell receptor beta chain was profiled in a study of T cell changes during pregnancy in multiple sclerosis. CDR1 is SGHNT and CDR2 is YYREEE in the germline V gene (reference sequence). V shed 2 bases, J shed 4 bases, and the junction held 7 bases outside the gene matches. The CDR3 runs 15 residues. Sequencing used immunoSEQ multiplex PCR; TCRdb keeps in-frame clones, though not all of them. The sample yields approximately 34,000 clones, approximately 90% seen once. V is TRBV5-4 and J is TRBJ2-5, with TRBD2 matching over 8 bases. The receptor comes from a female donor with multiple sclerosis, enrolled in a pregnancy study. The material sequenced was CD4+ T cells from peripheral blood mononuclear cells, taken after pregnancy. The DNA of the CDR3 is TGTGCCAGCAGCTTACCCGGGACTAGTGGAGAGACCCAGTACTTC. This gives the protein CASSLPGTSGETQYF.